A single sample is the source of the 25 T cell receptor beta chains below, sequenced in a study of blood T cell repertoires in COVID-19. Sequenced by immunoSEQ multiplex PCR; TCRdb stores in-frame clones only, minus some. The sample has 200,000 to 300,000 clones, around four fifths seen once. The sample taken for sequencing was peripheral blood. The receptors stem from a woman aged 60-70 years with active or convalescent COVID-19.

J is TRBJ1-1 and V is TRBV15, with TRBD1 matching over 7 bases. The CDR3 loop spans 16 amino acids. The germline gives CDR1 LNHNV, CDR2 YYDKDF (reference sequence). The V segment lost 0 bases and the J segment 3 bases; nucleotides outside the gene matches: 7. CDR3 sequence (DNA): TGTGCCACCAGCAGAGATCAGGGGGTAGGGGACACTGAAGCTTTCTTT. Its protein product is CATSRDQGVGDTEAFF.

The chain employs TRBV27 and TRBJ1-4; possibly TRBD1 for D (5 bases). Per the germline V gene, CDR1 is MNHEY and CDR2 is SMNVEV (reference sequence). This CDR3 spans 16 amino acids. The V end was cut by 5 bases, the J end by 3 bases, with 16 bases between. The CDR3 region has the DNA TGTGCCAGCAGTCTCCCTCCAGGGATCCCTAATGAAAAACTGTTTTTT. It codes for CASSLPPGIPNEKLFF.

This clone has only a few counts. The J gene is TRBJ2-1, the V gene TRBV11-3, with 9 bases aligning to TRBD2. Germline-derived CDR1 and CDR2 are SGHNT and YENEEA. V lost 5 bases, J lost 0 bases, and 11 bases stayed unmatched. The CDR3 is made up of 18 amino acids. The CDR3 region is CASSLGSGGGGSYNEQFF. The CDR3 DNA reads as TGTGCCAGCAGCCTCGGCTCGGGCGGGGGGGGCTCCTACAATGAGCAGTTCTTC. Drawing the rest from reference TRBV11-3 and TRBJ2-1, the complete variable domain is EAGVVQSPRYKIIEKKQPVAFWCNPISGHNTLYWYLQNLGQGPELLIRYENEEAVDDSQLPKDRFSAERLKGVDSTLKIQPAELGDSAVYLCASSLGSGGGGSYNEQFFGPGTRLTVL.

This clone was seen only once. CDR3 sequence (DNA): TGTGCCAGCAGCCACCGGGGGGCCAACGTCCTGACTTTC. Protein sequence: CASSHRGANVLTF. The chain carries TRBV7-3 and TRBJ2-6; D gene unclear. V lost 5 bases, J lost 4 bases, and 6 bases lay in between. The CDR3 runs to 13 residues. The germline V gene has CDR1 SGHTA and CDR2 FQGTGA.

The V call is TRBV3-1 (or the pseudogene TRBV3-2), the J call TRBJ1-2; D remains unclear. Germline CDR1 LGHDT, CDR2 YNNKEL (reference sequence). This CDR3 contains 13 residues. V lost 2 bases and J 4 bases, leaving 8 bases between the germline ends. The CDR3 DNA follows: TGTGCCAGCAGCCAACGGCGGGGCTATGGCTACACCTTC. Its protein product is CASSQRRGYGYTF.

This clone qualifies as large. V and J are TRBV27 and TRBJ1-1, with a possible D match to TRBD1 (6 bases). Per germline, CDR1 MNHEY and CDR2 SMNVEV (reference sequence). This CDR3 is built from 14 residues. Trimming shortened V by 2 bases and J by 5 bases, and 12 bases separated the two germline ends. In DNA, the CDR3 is TGTGCCAGCAGTTTAAGGCAGGGGCCAACTGAAGCTTTCTTT. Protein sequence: CASSLRQGPTEAFF.

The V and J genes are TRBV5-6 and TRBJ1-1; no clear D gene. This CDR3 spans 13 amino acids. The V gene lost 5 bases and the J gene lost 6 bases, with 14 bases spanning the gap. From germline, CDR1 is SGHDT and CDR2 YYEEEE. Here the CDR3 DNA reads TGTGCCAGCAGTCGGGGAGGAGGCGCTGAAGCTTTCTTT. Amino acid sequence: CASSRGGGAEAFF.

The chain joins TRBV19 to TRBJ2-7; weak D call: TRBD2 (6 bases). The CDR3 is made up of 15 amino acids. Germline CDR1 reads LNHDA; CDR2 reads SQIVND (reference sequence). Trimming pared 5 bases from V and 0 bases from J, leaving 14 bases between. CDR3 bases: TGTGCCAGTAGTCCCTCTCACGGGAGCTCCTACGAGCAGTACTTC. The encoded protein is CASSPSHGSSYEQYF.

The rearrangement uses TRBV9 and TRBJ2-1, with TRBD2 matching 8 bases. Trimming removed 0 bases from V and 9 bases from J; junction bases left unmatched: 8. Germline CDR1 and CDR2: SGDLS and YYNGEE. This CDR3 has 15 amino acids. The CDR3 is CASSVVSGGRGEQFF. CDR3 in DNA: TGTGCCAGCAGCGTAGTCAGCGGGGGACGGGGTGAGCAGTTCTTC.

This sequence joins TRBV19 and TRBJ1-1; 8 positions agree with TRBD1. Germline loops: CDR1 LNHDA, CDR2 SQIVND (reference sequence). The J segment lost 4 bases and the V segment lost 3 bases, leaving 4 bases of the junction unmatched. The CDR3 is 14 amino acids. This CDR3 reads CASSMDRVGTEAFF. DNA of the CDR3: TGTGCCAGTAGTATGGACAGGGTGGGCACTGAAGCTTTCTTT.

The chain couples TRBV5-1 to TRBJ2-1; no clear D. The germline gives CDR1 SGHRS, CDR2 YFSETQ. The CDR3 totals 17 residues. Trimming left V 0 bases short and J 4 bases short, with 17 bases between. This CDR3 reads CASSLGASAPVYNEQFF. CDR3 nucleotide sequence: TGCGCCAGCAGCTTGGGGGCGTCGGCGCCGGTATACAATGAGCAGTTCTTC.

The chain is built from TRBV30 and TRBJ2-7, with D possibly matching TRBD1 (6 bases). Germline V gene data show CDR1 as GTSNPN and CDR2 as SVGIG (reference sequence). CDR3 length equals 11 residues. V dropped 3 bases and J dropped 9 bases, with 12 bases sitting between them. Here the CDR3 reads CAWSRQVGQYF. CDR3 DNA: TGTGCCTGGAGCCGACAGGTGGGGCAGTACTTC.

CDR3 protein: CASSSTGGAVGYTF. The CDR3 region has the DNA TGTGCCAGCAGCTCCACAGGGGGCGCGGTTGGCTACACCTTC. This sequence joins TRBV7-2 and TRBJ1-2, with 9 bases matching TRBD1. J gave up 7 bases and V 4 bases, and 7 bases lay outside the gene matches. The germline V gene has CDR1 SGHTA and CDR2 FQGNSA. The CDR3 has 14 residues.

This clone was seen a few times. DNA of the CDR3: TGTGCCAGCAATCGGCAGGGCCTCTTAAATAGCTCACCCCTCCACTTT. It is translated as CASNRQGLLNSSPLHF. The rearrangement uses TRBV27 and TRBJ1-6, with a possible D match to TRBD1 (5 bases). Deletions cut 7 bases from V and 10 bases from J, with 23 bases between. CDR3 length: 16 amino acids. CDR1 MNHEY and CDR2 SMNVEV come from the germline V gene (reference sequence).

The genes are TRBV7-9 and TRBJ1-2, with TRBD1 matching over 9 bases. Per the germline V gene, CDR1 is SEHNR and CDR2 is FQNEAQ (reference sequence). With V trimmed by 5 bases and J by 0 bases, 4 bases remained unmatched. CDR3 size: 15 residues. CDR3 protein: CASSTDRGANYGYTF. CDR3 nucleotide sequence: TGTGCCAGCAGCACGGACAGGGGAGCTAACTATGGCTACACCTTC.

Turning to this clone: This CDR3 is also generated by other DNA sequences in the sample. DNA for the CDR3: TGCGCCAGCAGCTTTTCAGGGAACACTGAAGCTTTCTTT. Amino acids: CASSFSGNTEAFF. This sequence joins TRBV5-1 and TRBJ1-1; D is uncertain. Per germline, CDR1 SGHRS and CDR2 YFSETQ. The CDR3 runs to 13 residues. V gave up 2 bases and J gave up 1 base, with 6 bases separating them.

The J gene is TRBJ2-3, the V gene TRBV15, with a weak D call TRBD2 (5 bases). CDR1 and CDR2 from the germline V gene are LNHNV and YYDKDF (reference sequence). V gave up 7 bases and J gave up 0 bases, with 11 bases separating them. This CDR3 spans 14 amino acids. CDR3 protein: CATTLDFSTDTQYF. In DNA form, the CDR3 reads TGTGCCACCACCTTGGACTTTAGCACAGATACGCAGTATTTT.

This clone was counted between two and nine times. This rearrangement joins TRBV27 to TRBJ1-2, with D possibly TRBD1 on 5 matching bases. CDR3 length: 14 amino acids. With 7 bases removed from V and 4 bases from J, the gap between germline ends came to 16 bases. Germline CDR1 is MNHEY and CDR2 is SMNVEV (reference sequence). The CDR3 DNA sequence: TGTGCCAGCACCCCAGGTGGCAGGGCCTATGGCTACACCTTC. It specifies CASTPGGRAYGYTF.

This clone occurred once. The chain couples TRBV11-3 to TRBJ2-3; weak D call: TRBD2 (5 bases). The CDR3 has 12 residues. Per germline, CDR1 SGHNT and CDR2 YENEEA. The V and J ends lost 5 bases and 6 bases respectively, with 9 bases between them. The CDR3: CASSPDSDTQYF. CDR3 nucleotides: TGTGCCAGCAGCCCGGACTCTGATACGCAGTATTTT.

As DNA, the CDR3 is TGTGCCAGCACCATGACGTCAGGGGCAGAAGCTTTCTTT. It specifies CASTMTSGAEAFF. The chain combines TRBV25-1 with TRBJ1-1; a possible D gene is TRBD1 (6 bases). The CDR3 contains 13 residues. CDR1 and CDR2 from the germline V gene are MGHDK and SYGVNS. V gave up 7 bases and J gave up 8 bases, with 17 bases separating them. The entire variable domain, with the rest obtained from reference TRBV25-1 and TRBJ1-1, is as follows: EADIYQTPRYLVIGTGKKITLECSQTMGHDKMYWYQQDPGMELHLIHYSYGVNSTEKGDLSSESTVSRIRTEHFPLTLESARPSHTSQYLCASTMTSGAEAFFGQGTRLTVV.

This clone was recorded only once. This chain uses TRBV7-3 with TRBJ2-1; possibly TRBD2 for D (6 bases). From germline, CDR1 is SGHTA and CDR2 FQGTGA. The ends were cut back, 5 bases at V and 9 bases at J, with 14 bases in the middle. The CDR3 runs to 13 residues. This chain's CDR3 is CASSPQLGGEQFF. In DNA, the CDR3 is TGTGCCAGCAGCCCGCAGCTGGGGGGTGAGCAGTTCTTC.

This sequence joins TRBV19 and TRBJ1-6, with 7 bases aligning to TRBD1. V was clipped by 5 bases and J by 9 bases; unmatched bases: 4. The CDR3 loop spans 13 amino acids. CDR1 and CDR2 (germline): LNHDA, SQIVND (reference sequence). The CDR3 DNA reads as TGTGCCAGTAGTGAGGGGGCAAGTTCACCCCTCCACTTT. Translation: CASSEGASSPLHF.

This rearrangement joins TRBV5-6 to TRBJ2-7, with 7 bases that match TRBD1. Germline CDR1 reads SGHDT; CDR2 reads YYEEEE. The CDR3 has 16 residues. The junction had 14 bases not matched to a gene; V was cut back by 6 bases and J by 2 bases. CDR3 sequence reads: CASNPYRGSPTYEQYF. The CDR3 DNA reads TGTGCCAGCAACCCGTACAGGGGCTCCCCCACCTACGAGCAGTACTTC.

CDR3 in DNA: TGTGCCAGCAGCTCGAAGGGAGGGTCCAATCAGCCCCAGCATTTT. Its translation: CASSSKGGSNQPQHF. The chain joins TRBV7-2 to TRBJ1-5; no reliable D call. The CDR3 spans 15 residues. The germline V gene encodes CDR1 SGHTA and CDR2 FQGNSA. Trimming removed 4 bases from V and 3 bases from J, with 13 bases in between.

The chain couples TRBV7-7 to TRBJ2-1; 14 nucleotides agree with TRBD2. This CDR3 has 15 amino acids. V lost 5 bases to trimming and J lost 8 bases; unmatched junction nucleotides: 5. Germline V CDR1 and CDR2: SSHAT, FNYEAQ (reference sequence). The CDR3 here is CASSRLAGGLDEQFF. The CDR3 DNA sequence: TGTGCCAGCAGCCGACTAGCGGGGGGGCTAGATGAGCAGTTCTTC.